Listed below are T cell receptor beta chains from one sample, sequenced in a study of high-grade serous ovarian cancer treatment subgroups. Assay: immunoSEQ multiplex PCR; the TCRdb copy retains only in-frame clones and omits some. The sample has around 5,500 clones, roughly 75% seen once; the top ten hold approximately 8.9%. What was sequenced was tumor tissue. The receptors come from a human donor with high-grade serous ovarian cancer. CDR3s include the opening cysteine and the closing phenylalanine or tryptophan. The order of the fields is D gene, clone size, J gene, V gene, CDR3 length, CDR3 DNA, CDR3 protein. D genes are given only for firm matches. Clone size is shown for a subset of rows, as once, few, many or a class of expanded clone.

d_gene: TRBD1
abundance: .
j_gene: TRBJ1-3
v_gene: TRBV7-2
len: 16
CDR3nt: TGTGCCAGCAGCTTAAGGGGGCGCTTCTCTGGAAACACCATATATTTT
CDR3aa: CASSLRGRFSGNTIYF

d_gene: .
abundance: once
j_gene: TRBJ1-1
v_gene: TRBV7-9
len: 15
CDR3nt: TGTGCCAGCAGCTTAGGTATGGGAGGGGGCACTGAAGCTTTCTTT
CDR3aa: CASSLGMGGGTEAFF

d_gene: TRBD1
abundance: .
j_gene: TRBJ2-7
v_gene: TRBV29-1
len: 13
CDR3nt: TGCAGCGCTGCGACAGGGGGCGGAAGGGAGCAGTACTTC
CDR3aa: CSAATGGGREQYF

d_gene: .
abundance: .
j_gene: TRBJ2-2
v_gene: TRBV18
len: 12
CDR3nt: TGTGCCAGCTCACCGAACACCGGGGAGCTGTTTTTT
CDR3aa: CASSPNTGELFF

d_gene: .
abundance: .
j_gene: TRBJ1-1
v_gene: TRBV9
len: 15
CDR3nt: TGTGCCAGCAGCGTAGTTGACAGCTCGAACACTGAAGCTTTCTTT
CDR3aa: CASSVVDSSNTEAFF

d_gene: .
abundance: .
j_gene: TRBJ2-3
v_gene: TRBV10-1
len: 14
CDR3nt: TGCGCCAGCAGTGAGGGGTTAAGCACAGATACGCAGTATTTT
CDR3aa: CASSEGLSTDTQYF

d_gene: TRBD1
abundance: few
j_gene: TRBJ2-7
v_gene: TRBV5-1
len: 14
CDR3nt: TGCGCCAGCAGCTTGGGACAGGGCGCCTACGAGCAGTACTTC
CDR3aa: CASSLGQGAYEQYF

d_gene: .
abundance: .
j_gene: TRBJ1-1
v_gene: TRBV18
len: 14
CDR3nt: TGTGCCAGCTCACCACCAGGCGGGTACACTGAAGCTTTCTTT
CDR3aa: CASSPPGGYTEAFF

d_gene: .
abundance: .
j_gene: TRBJ1-4
v_gene: TRBV4-3
len: 15
CDR3nt: TGCGCCAGCAGCCAAGATAGGGGACCTAATGAAAAACTGTTTTTT
CDR3aa: CASSQDRGPNEKLFF

d_gene: TRBD1
abundance: .
j_gene: TRBJ1-1
v_gene: TRBV4-1
len: 16
CDR3nt: TGCGCCAGCAGCCAAGGGCCGGGACAGTTGAACACTGAAGCTTTCTTT
CDR3aa: CASSQGPGQLNTEAFF

d_gene: .
abundance: few
j_gene: TRBJ1-1
v_gene: TRBV30
len: 13
CDR3nt: TGTGCCTGGAGTGAAGGAGTGAACACTGAAGCTTTCTTT
CDR3aa: CAWSEGVNTEAFF

d_gene: .
abundance: .
j_gene: TRBJ2-1
v_gene: TRBV6-5
len: 15
CDR3nt: TGTGCCAGCAGTTACGGTGTCACACAGGTCAATGAGCAGTTCTTC
CDR3aa: CASSYGVTQVNEQFF

d_gene: .
abundance: .
j_gene: TRBJ1-1
v_gene: TRBV29-1
len: 10
CDR3nt: TGCAGCGTTAAGGACACTGAAGCTTTCTTT
CDR3aa: CSVKDTEAFF

d_gene: .
abundance: few
j_gene: TRBJ1-1
v_gene: TRBV19
len: 15
CDR3nt: TGTGCCAGTAGTATACCCTCGGGGGTGAACACTGAAGCTTTCTTT
CDR3aa: CASSIPSGVNTEAFF

d_gene: TRBD2
abundance: .
j_gene: TRBJ2-3
v_gene: TRBV2
len: 16
CDR3nt: TGTGCCAGCAGCTATTGGACTAGCGGGGGGGCAGATACGCAGTATTTT
CDR3aa: CASSYWTSGGADTQYF

d_gene: .
abundance: once
j_gene: TRBJ2-2
v_gene: TRBV19
len: 15
CDR3nt: TGTGCCAGTAGTATAGAACTCGCGAACACCGGGGAGCTGTTTTTT
CDR3aa: CASSIELANTGELFF

d_gene: .
abundance: .
j_gene: TRBJ2-7
v_gene: TRBV7-2
len: 15
CDR3nt: TGTGCCAGCAGCCCACTGCCACGACTTACCTACGAGCAGTACTTC
CDR3aa: CASSPLPRLTYEQYF

d_gene: .
abundance: .
j_gene: TRBJ1-4
v_gene: TRBV29-1
len: 14
CDR3nt: TGCAGCGTTGAAGTGCCCGAAGGCGAAGAAAAACTGTTTTTT
CDR3aa: CSVEVPEGEEKLFF

d_gene: .
abundance: .
j_gene: TRBJ2-6
v_gene: TRBV9
len: 18
CDR3nt: TGTGCCAGCAGCGCGCTGGTTGTGGGAGCCTCTGGGGCCAACGTCCTGACTTTC
CDR3aa: CASSALVVGASGANVLTF

d_gene: .
abundance: .
j_gene: TRBJ2-5
v_gene: TRBV7-2
len: 15
CDR3nt: TGTGCCAGCAGCTTAGTGTGGTTCGGGACAGAGACCCAGTACTTC
CDR3aa: CASSLVWFGTETQYF

d_gene: TRBD2
abundance: .
j_gene: TRBJ2-5
v_gene: TRBV4-1
len: 18
CDR3nt: TGCGCCAGCAGCCGGAAGACTAGCGGGGGGGGACTAGCGAAGGAGCAGTACTTC
CDR3aa: CASSRKTSGGGLAKEQYF

d_gene: TRBD1
abundance: .
j_gene: TRBJ1-1
v_gene: TRBV6-1
len: 13
CDR3nt: TGTGCCAGCAGCGCGGACAGGGGGCCTGAAGCTTTCTTT
CDR3aa: CASSADRGPEAFF

d_gene: TRBD1
abundance: .
j_gene: TRBJ2-1
v_gene: TRBV5-5
len: 12
CDR3nt: TGTGCCAGCAAGGGACAGTGGGATGAGCAGTTCTTC
CDR3aa: CASKGQWDEQFF

d_gene: TRBD2
abundance: .
j_gene: TRBJ2-1
v_gene: TRBV19
len: 16
CDR3nt: TGTGCCAGTAGTGGTCGAAGTAGCGGGGGGTACAATGAGCAGTTCTTC
CDR3aa: CASSGRSSGGYNEQFF

d_gene: .
abundance: .
j_gene: TRBJ1-6
v_gene: TRBV5-4
len: 16
CDR3nt: TGTGCCAGCAGCTCCCAAGGGGCCGCCCGGGACTCACCCCTCCACTTT
CDR3aa: CASSSQGAARDSPLHF

d_gene: TRBD1
abundance: once
j_gene: TRBJ1-2
v_gene: TRBV2
len: 13
CDR3nt: TGTGCCAGCAGTATTCAGGGGGCGAACGGCTACACCTTC
CDR3aa: CASSIQGANGYTF

d_gene: .
abundance: .
j_gene: TRBJ2-1
v_gene: TRBV7-3
len: 15
CDR3nt: TGTGCCAGCAGCTTAAATTTGGGGCGCAATAATGAGCAGTTCTTC
CDR3aa: CASSLNLGRNNEQFF